Described below is a single T cell receptor (beta chain) sequence and its context. These data originate in a study of CD8+CD57+ T cells in acquired aplastic anemia. As for the study in general: DNA recovered from sorted CD4+ and CD8+ cells had a mean of about 3.5 ug.

Patients included in sequencing had previously demonstrated CD8+CD57+ cell expansion by flow cytometry. At the time of blood sampling, patients had not yet received any therapy. With 4 bases removed from V and 4 bases from J, the gap between germline ends came to 12 bases. The CDR3 totals 13 residues. CDR1 is SGDLS, CDR2 YYNGEE, per germline. Genomic DNA acted as the template from which TCR beta VDJ combination and CDR3 sequence profiling were carried out. TCRdb passed the reads through MiXCR, listing each CDR3 protein once. In the table there are under 250,000 distinct CDR3 sequences, 65% of which are singletons.

The sequenced sample was sorted CD4+, CD8+, or CD8+CD57+ T cells (not recorded which) from PBMCs. The chain carries TRBV9 and TRBJ2-7; no firm D call. This TCR came from a human donor with aplastic anemia. The CDR3 reads CASSPAPGYEQYF. CDR3 in DNA: TGTGCCAGCAGCCCCGCCCCGGGTTACGAGCAGTACTTC.